A single sample gave rise to the 9 T cell receptor beta chains below, sequenced in a study of shared clonotypes between healthy human individuals (dated by TCRdb to the early 2020s). Receptors were amplified or captured by the immunoSEQ multiplex PCR assay. The table was pulled from immuneACCESS by TCRdb, which kept in-frame rearrangements only. Such tables lose some clones; where checked, under half of the loss comes from unresolved V genes, and the rest has no known cause. Present in this sample are about 1 million clones, under 80% of which were seen just once. About 1.5% of the sample belongs to the ten largest clones. The sample taken for sequencing was memory CD4+ T cells sorted from blood. The cell subset or site label for this specimen denotes: CD45RA-negative fraction. The receptors derive from a man aged 18 to 30 in good health.

For this clone: This may arise from a read error, as a much more abundant clone is one base away. The same CDR3 also results from other DNA sequences found in this sample. The chain employs TRBV29-1 and TRBJ1-5; no clear D gene. This CDR3 has 13 residues. Germline CDR1 and CDR2: SQVTM and ANQGSEA. V dropped 4 bases and J dropped 0 bases, with 7 bases sitting between them. The CDR3 spells CSVGSNSNQPQHF. CDR3 coding DNA: TGCAGCGTTGGAAGCAATAGCAATCAGCCCCAGCATTTT.

This clone was counted a single time. Additional DNA sequences in this sample encode the identical CDR3. This chain uses TRBV18 with TRBJ1-4; TRBD1 matches 8 bases. Germline V gene sequence: CDR1 KGHSH, CDR2 LQKENI. With 2 bases clipped from V and 8 bases from J, the junction kept 4 bases outside the gene matches. The CDR3 consists of 14 residues. The CDR3 here is CASSPGQGEEKLFF. The CDR3 nucleotides are TGTGCCAGCTCACCAGGACAGGGAGAAGAAAAACTGTTTTTT.

The V and J genes are TRBV7-6 and TRBJ1-5, with unresolved D. The germline V gene encodes CDR1 SGHVS and CDR2 FNYEAQ. The CDR3 consists of 15 residues. The V end was cut by 1 base, the J end by 3 bases, with 10 bases between. The CDR3 DNA reads TGTGCCAGCAGCTTAGGCAGAGCCCCCAATCAGCCCCAGCATTTT. Amino acids: CASSLGRAPNQPQHF.

This clone turned up a few times. This may be a read error: a much more frequent sequence differs by one nucleotide. The same CDR3 can be traced to other DNA sequences in this sample. The chain links TRBV5-4 to TRBJ2-5; D not resolved. The CDR3 totals 13 residues. CDR1 and CDR2 from the germline V gene are SGHNT and YYREEE (reference sequence). V was shortened by 0 bases and J by 2 bases, with 5 bases between the two germline ends. The CDR3 nucleotides are TGTGCCAGCAGCTTGGGGCAGCAAGAGACCCAGTACTTC. Protein product: CASSLGQQETQYF.

The V gene is TRBV2, the J gene TRBJ2-5; D is perhaps TRBD1 (5 bases). Trimming shortened V by 4 bases and J by 2 bases, and 8 bases separated the two germline ends. Germline V gives CDR1 SNHLY, CDR2 FYNNEI. The CDR3 extends over 13 amino acids. The CDR3 DNA sequence: TGTGCCAGCAGTGTAGACAGTCAAGAGACCCAGTACTTC. Translating it yields CASSVDSQETQYF.

The rearrangement links TRBV20-1 to TRBJ2-4; possibly TRBD2 for D (6 bases). The V end lost 6 bases, the J end lost 8 bases, and 11 bases lay between the germline ends. The CDR3 is 11 amino acids. Germline V gene sequence: CDR1 DFQATT, CDR2 SNEGSKA (reference sequence). CDR3 protein: CSAGGRDIQYF. In nucleotides, the CDR3 is TGCAGTGCCGGAGGGCGAGACATTCAGTACTTC.

This rearrangement joins TRBV7-9 to TRBJ2-7, with D perhaps matching TRBD1 (5 bases). V lost 5 bases and J 3 bases, leaving 11 bases between the germline ends. This CDR3 region has 13 residues. Germline V gene data show CDR1 as SEHNR and CDR2 as FQNEAQ (reference sequence). The CDR3 sequence: CASSRQILYEQYF. DNA of the CDR3: TGTGCCAGCAGCCGACAGATACTCTACGAGCAGTACTTC.

The genes are TRBV10-3 and TRBJ1-3, with TRBD1 matching over 7 bases. CDR1 is ENHRY, CDR2 SYGVKD, per germline. The CDR3 has 15 residues. The trim removed 0 bases at V and 8 bases at J, leaving 7 bases unmatched. The chain's CDR3 is CAISESTGFGYTIYF. CDR3 coding DNA: TGTGCCATCAGTGAGTCGACAGGGTTCGGCTACACCATATATTTT.

The rearrangement uses TRBV4-1 and TRBJ1-3; D call uncertain. Trimming removed 0 bases at V and 0 bases at J, with 9 bases between. CDR1 is MGHRA, CDR2 YSYEKL, per germline. The length of the CDR3 is 16 residues. The CDR3 spells CASSQEWPFSGNTIYF. The DNA of the CDR3 is TGCGCCAGCAGCCAAGAATGGCCCTTCTCTGGAAACACCATATATTTT.